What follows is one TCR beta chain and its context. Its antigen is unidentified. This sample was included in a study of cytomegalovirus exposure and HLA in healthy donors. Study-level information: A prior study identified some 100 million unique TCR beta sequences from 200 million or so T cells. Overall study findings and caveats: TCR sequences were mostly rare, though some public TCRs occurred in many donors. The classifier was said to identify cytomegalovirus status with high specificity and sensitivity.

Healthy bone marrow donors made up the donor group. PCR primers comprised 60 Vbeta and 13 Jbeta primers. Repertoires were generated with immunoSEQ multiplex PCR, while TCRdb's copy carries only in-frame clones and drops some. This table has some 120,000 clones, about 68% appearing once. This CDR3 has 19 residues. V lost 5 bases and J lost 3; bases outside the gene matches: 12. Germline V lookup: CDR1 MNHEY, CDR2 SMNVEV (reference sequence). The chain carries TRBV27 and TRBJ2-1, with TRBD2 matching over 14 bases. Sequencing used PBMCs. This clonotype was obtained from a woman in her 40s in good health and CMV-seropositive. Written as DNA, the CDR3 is TGTGCCAGCAGTCCCCCGAACCGACTAGCGGGAGGGGTCTACAATGAGCAGTTCTTC. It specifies CASSPPNRLAGGVYNEQFF.